These 9 T cell receptor beta chains were sequenced from one sample in a study of identical twins. MiXCR, applied by TCRdb to the 5' RACE reads, yields one record per CDR3 protein. The sample lists fewer than 900,000 distinct CDR3 sequences, 15% to 20% seen once, with roughly 13% in the top ten. This same sample was also part of a study on T cells expressing NK-cell markers.

The sample taken for sequencing was PBMCs. These receptors all come from a woman in her late teens or twenties in good health.

The chain has TRBV6-1 and TRBJ1-1; no reliable D call. Germline V gene sequence: CDR1 MNHNS, CDR2 SASEGT. CDR3 size: 12 residues. V was trimmed by 2 bases and J by 5 bases, leaving 6 bases between them. The CDR3 sequence is CASSEPATEAFF. In nucleotides, the CDR3 is TGTGCCAGCAGTGAACCAGCGACTGAAGCTTTCTTT.

This clonotype was counted a few times. This chain connects TRBV5-6 to TRBJ2-1; TRBD1 agrees at 10 bases. With 2 bases clipped from V and 4 bases from J, the junction kept 6 bases outside the gene matches. CDR3 length: 16 residues. CDR1 is SGHDT and CDR2 is YYEEEE in the germline V gene. CDR3 amino acids: CASSLRQGAKYNEQFF. The CDR3 DNA reads as TGTGCCAGCAGCTTAAGACAGGGGGCAAAATACAATGAGCAGTTCTTC.

There are many counts of this clonotype. The CDR3 spells CASSVGGTEAFF. The CDR3, as DNA: TGTGCCAGCAGTGTCGGGGGCACTGAAGCTTTCTTT. The chain combines TRBV6-1 with TRBJ1-1; D possibly corresponds to TRBD1 (5 bases). The CDR3 loop spans 12 amino acids. V lost 4 bases and J lost 4, with 7 bases in between. Germline loops: CDR1 MNHNS, CDR2 SASEGT.

This rearrangement joins TRBV10-1 to TRBJ2-2; D may match TRBD1 or TRBD2 (5 bases each). CDR1 is WNHNN and CDR2 is SYGVQD in the germline V gene (reference sequence). This CDR3 spans 14 amino acids. The V end was cut by 8 bases, the J end by 6 bases, with 16 bases between. CDR3 sequence reads: CASSRDRAAGELFF. CDR3 DNA sequence: TGCGCCAGCTCCCGGGACCGAGCGGCCGGGGAGCTGTTTTTT.

V is TRBV20-1 and J is TRBJ2-1, with D possibly being TRBD2 (7 bases). V was cut by 5 bases and J by 7 bases, with 21 bases left in between. CDR1 is DFQATT, CDR2 SNEGSKA, per germline (reference sequence). The length of the CDR3 is 15 residues. The CDR3 here is CSARRPGGPENEQFF. The CDR3 coding sequence is TGCAGTGCTCGACGACCGGGGGGCCCTGAAAATGAGCAGTTCTTC.

This clonotype has only a few counts. The V gene is TRBV5-1, the J gene TRBJ2-1; no clear D gene. Germline CDR1 reads SGHRS; CDR2 reads YFSETQ. The CDR3 extends over 11 amino acids. Trimming cost V 5 bases and J 12 bases, with 12 bases left between them. The CDR3 nucleotides read TGCGCCAGCAGTGGTTTGGTGGGGCAGTTCTTC. Its translation is CASSGLVGQFF.

The chain carries TRBV11-2 and TRBJ2-3, with D tentatively TRBD2 (6 bases). The germline V gene has CDR1 SGHAT and CDR2 FQNNGV. Trimming left V 1 base short and J 5 bases short, with 22 bases between. This CDR3 has 18 residues. In nucleotides, the CDR3 is TGTGCCAGCAGCTTAGGAGGATCAAGAGGGTCGCGGGGAGATACGCAGTATTTT. Protein sequence: CASSLGGSRGSRGDTQYF. Full variable domain (outside the CDR3, taken from reference TRBV11-2 and TRBJ2-3): EAGVAQSPRYKIIEKRQSVAFWCNPISGHATLYWYQQILGQGPKLLIQFQNNGVVDDSQLPKDRFSAERLKGVDSTLKIQPAKLEDSAVYLCASSLGGSRGSRGDTQYFGPGTRLTVL.

The count of this clonotype is one. V usage is TRBV5-1 and J usage is TRBJ2-1, with 11 bases lining up with TRBD1. The J segment lost 8 bases and the V segment lost 2 bases, leaving 15 bases of the junction unmatched. Germline CDR1 and CDR2: SGHRS and YFSETQ. This CDR3 contains 18 residues. The chain's CDR3 is CASSFQIYPGQGGDEQFF. CDR3 in DNA: TGCGCCAGCAGCTTTCAAATATATCCGGGACAGGGGGGAGATGAGCAGTTCTTC.

This clonotype was seen a handful of times. CDR3 nucleotide sequence: TGTGCCAGCAGTTTTGGCGGATCTTCAAATGAGCAGTTCTTC. It specifies CASSFGGSSNEQFF. This chain joins TRBV12-3 or TRBV12-4 and TRBJ2-1; D is undetermined. CDR3 length: 14 residues. The V gene lost 3 bases and the J gene lost 7 bases, with 13 bases spanning the gap.